The source of this T cell receptor (beta chain) is a study of human T cells and chemical hapten exposure. Using its own MiXCR run on the RACE reads, TCRdb lists one record per CDR3 protein. The sample lists 350,000 to 400,000 distinct CDR3 sequences, about 6.3% occurring once. Time point reported: patch test 2, 6 weeks after DPC sensitization. Treatment given: therapeutic diphenylcyclopropenone sensitization with weekly scalp DPC. V was trimmed by 2 bases and J by 2 bases, leaving 10 bases between them. Germline CDR1 MNHEY, CDR2 SVGAGI. The CDR3 covers 14 residues. The TCR was taken from a young woman with alopecia areata. Some clones in this sample may be carry-over from other donors' samples. The sequencing used whole blood, collected in connection with sensitization to the hapten diphenylcyclopropenone (DPC). The rearrangement links TRBV6-5 to TRBJ2-7, with unresolved D. The CDR3 coding sequence is TGTGCCAGCAGTTACAGATGTTGTGCCTACGAGCAGTACTTC. Its protein product is CASSYRCCAYEQYF.